A single sample gave rise to the 14 T cell receptor beta chains below, sequenced in a study of CD8 T cells in ankylosing spondylitis. The antigens these receptors bind are not known. TCRdb re-analysed the 5' RACE reads in MiXCR, keeping a single row per CDR3 protein. The table lists about 500,000 distinct CDR3 sequences, more than 9.5% of them singletons. Whole-study findings and limits: What appeared characteristic of ankylosing spondylitis blood was a TCR beta motif of eight or nine highly homologous variants.

The sample comprised blood, either unsorted or a sorted T cell fraction (not recorded which). The receptors were sampled from a male donor with ankylosing spondylitis.

The genes are TRBV20-1 and TRBJ2-2; TRBD1 agrees at 7 bases. There are 13 residues in the CDR3. V lost 6 bases to trimming and J lost 8 bases; unmatched junction nucleotides: 9. Germline V gene lookup returns CDR1 DFQATT and CDR2 SNEGSKA (reference sequence). This chain's CDR3 is CSARPGQWGELFF. The CDR3 DNA is TGCAGTGCCCGACCGGGACAGTGGGGGGAGCTGTTTTTT.

This clonotype came up a few times. The CDR3 is CSVATGGRETQYF. In DNA, the CDR3 is TGCAGCGTCGCTACAGGGGGCCGTGAGACCCAGTACTTC. V and J are TRBV29-1 and TRBJ2-5, with TRBD1 identical over 9 bases. The CDR3 consists of 13 residues. The trim removed 6 bases at V and 5 bases at J, leaving 7 bases unmatched. Germline lookup yields CDR1 SQVTM and CDR2 ANQGSEA.

J is TRBJ2-3 and V is TRBV4-1; D possibly corresponds to TRBD1 (6 bases). Germline V CDR1 and CDR2: MGHRA, YSYEKL. V shed 6 bases and J shed 0 bases, with 16 bases lying between them. CDR3 length: 16 residues. For the CDR3, the DNA is TGCGCCAGCAGGCCCCCCCAGGGGAGAAGCACAGATACGCAGTATTTT. Its translation: CASRPPQGRSTDTQYF.

Many counts were recorded for this clonotype. The chain employs TRBV6-4 and TRBJ1-5; 7 bases fit TRBD1. The V gene's germline CDR1 is MRHNA and CDR2 SNTAGT. With 3 bases clipped from V and 1 base from J, the junction kept 12 bases outside the gene matches. The CDR3 runs to 18 residues. The CDR3 region has the DNA TGTGCCAGCAGTGATAATGACAGGGTGAGGAAAAGCAATCAGCCCCAGCATTTT. Its translation: CASSDNDRVRKSNQPQHF.

The chain couples TRBV15 to TRBJ2-1, with D uncertain. The CDR3 consists of 13 residues. V gave up 3 bases and J gave up 1 base, with 4 bases separating them. Looked up from germline, CDR1 is LNHNV and CDR2 is YYDKDF (reference sequence). CDR3 sequence: CATSSASYNEQFF. The CDR3 coding sequence is TGTGCCACCAGCAGTGCGTCCTACAATGAGCAGTTCTTC.

This clonotype occurred many times. This chain connects TRBV10-3 to TRBJ2-2, with D unclear. CDR3 length equals 15 residues. The V gene's germline CDR1 is ENHRY and CDR2 SYGVKD. The ends were cut back, 5 bases at V and 4 bases at J, with 14 bases in the middle. CDR3 nucleotides: TGTGCCATCAGTTCCGATCCCGTGAGCACCGGGGAGCTGTTTTTT. This codes for CAISSDPVSTGELFF.

This clonotype was counted many times. This rearrangement joins TRBV24-1 to TRBJ2-1, with 9 bases lining up with TRBD2. Per the germline V gene, CDR1 is KGHDR and CDR2 is SFDVKD. The CDR3 spans 16 residues. Trimming at V came to 4 bases and at J to 9 bases, leaving 12 bases not matched to a gene. Written as DNA, the CDR3 is TGTGCCACCAGTGACCCCTCAGCGGGAGGAGTAGGTGAGCAGTTCTTC. Its translation: CATSDPSAGGVGEQFF.

The chain has TRBV30 and TRBJ1-4; D gene uncertain. V lost 0 bases and J lost 8, with 7 bases in between. This CDR3 is 12 amino acids long. Germline CDR1 and CDR2: GTSNPN and SVGIG (reference sequence). The CDR3 loop reads CAWSVRSEKLFF. The CDR3 nucleotides read TGTGCCTGGAGTGTACGATCGGAAAAACTGTTTTTT.

This clonotype was seen a handful of times. The gene calls are TRBV12-3 or TRBV12-4 and TRBJ2-7; the D gene could be TRBD1 or TRBD2 (6 bases each). V lost 6 bases to trimming and J lost 5 bases, with 23 bases between them. This CDR3 spans 16 amino acids. The CDR3 is CASSRGIGMGGHEQYF. The CDR3 DNA reads TGTGCCAGCAGCCGGGGGATTGGGATGGGGGGCCACGAGCAGTACTTC.

The CDR3: CSAARTGQVETQYF. The CDR3, as DNA: TGCAGTGCTGCCCGGACAGGTCAGGTAGAGACCCAGTACTTC. This chain links TRBV20-1 with TRBJ2-5; 7 nucleotides match TRBD1. The CDR3 is 14 residues long. The germline V gene encodes CDR1 DFQATT and CDR2 SNEGSKA (reference sequence). The J segment lost 4 bases and the V segment lost 5 bases, leaving 10 bases of the junction unmatched.

In its sample, this clonotype was seen a few times. This chain connects TRBV10-3 to TRBJ2-1; the D is unclear. With 4 bases removed from V and 4 bases from J, the gap between germline ends came to 2 bases. This CDR3 region has 11 residues. Germline V gene lookup returns CDR1 ENHRY and CDR2 SYGVKD. CDR3 loop: CAISGYNEQFF. The CDR3, as DNA: TGTGCCATCAGTGGGTACAATGAGCAGTTCTTC.

The CDR3 bases are TGTGCCAGCAGGGGGGTAGTCCCTCTCCTCAATGAGCAGTTCTTC. Amino acids: CASRGVVPLLNEQFF. V and J are TRBV6-1 and TRBJ2-1, with D perhaps being TRBD1 or TRBD2 (5 bases each). V was shortened by 6 bases and J by 6 bases, with 18 bases between the two germline ends. This CDR3 comprises 15 residues. In germline, CDR1 is MNHNS, CDR2 SASEGT.

This clonotype appeared a few times. This sequence joins TRBV6-2 or TRBV6-3 and TRBJ2-2, with 7 bases identical to TRBD2. Germline V gene sequence: CDR1 MNHEY, CDR2 SVGEGT. After removal of 6 bases from V and 5 bases from J, the junction contained 9 bases not matched to a gene. The CDR3 totals 15 residues. In nucleotides, the CDR3 is TGTGCCAGCAGCAATGAGCGGGAAACGACCGGGGAGCTGTTTTTT. Translating it yields CASSNERETTGELFF.

This clonotype has more than one count but fewer than ten. The chain links TRBV4-2 to TRBJ1-4; the D is unclear. CDR3 length: 16 amino acids. V gave up 3 bases and J gave up 0 bases, with 11 bases separating them. Germline V CDR1 and CDR2: LGHNA, YNFKEQ. DNA of the CDR3: TGTGCCAGCAGCCAGGCCGAGGGTTCAACTAATGAAAAACTGTTTTTT. As protein: CASSQAEGSTNEKLFF.